The clone carrying this T cell receptor beta chain has at least ten counts. The target antigen is unknown. In building TCR beta libraries, iRepertoire HTBI primers were used together with Arm-PCR of CDR3 regions. Via MiXCR, TCRdb re-called the multiplex PCR reads, giving one row per CDR3 protein. The sample holds a few hundred thousand distinct CDR3 sequences, approximately 15% seen once. These data originate in a study of regulatory T cells in long-lasting Graves disease. Time point in this sample: newly diagnosed GD, antithyroid drugs for less than 3 months. Isolated PBMC RNA provided the starting material for the TCR library. Diagnosis followed American Thyroid Association guidelines for Graves' disease. Patients were enrolled at an endocrinology department in Xi'an, China. Germline CDR1 KGHSH, CDR2 LQKENI. The V gene end was trimmed by 8 bases and the J gene end by 4 bases; junction bases not matched to a gene: 6. The CDR3 is made up of 13 amino acids.

Findings and limits, study-wide: Patients with persistent disease shared under 3,500 public clonotypes, outpacing the approximately 950 shared by new patients.

The data were also submitted as part of a second study, on T cells in Graves' hyperthyroidism and ophthalmopathy. As that study records: The HTBI primer set was used in a first-round RT-PCR of the TCR CDR3.

The sequenced sample was peripheral blood mononuclear cells (PBMCs), obtained at new diagnosis, from a patient treated with antithyroid drugs. V gene TRBV18 combines with J gene TRBJ1-1; 8 bases match TRBD1. This TCR came from a man aged 40-49 years with Graves disease. CDR3 coding DNA: TGTGCCAGCAGCCCGACAGGGGCCACTGAAGCTTTCTTT. Its protein is CASSPTGATEAFF.